This T cell receptor beta chain was sequenced during a study of early T cells in non-severe SARS-CoV-2 infection (dated by TCRdb to the early 2020s). Looking at the study overall: Because TCR sequencing was done on bulk RNA from unsorted whole blood, the alpha and beta chains could not be paired.

The CDR3 measures 13 amino acids from cysteine to phenylalanine. Just the 39-base CDR3 DNA is kept, in frame starting at base 1. Based on the germline V gene, the CDR1 and CDR2 sequences are SGHTA and FQGTGA. V is reduced by 2 bases and J by 8 bases, leaving a spacing of 12 bases between them. A case-control design nested within a healthcare worker cohort in London, UK, was used, with weekly nasopharyngeal swab PCR tests and blood sampling performed. Between 23 and 31 March 2020, the week of the UK lockdown, healthcare workers were enrolled and then followed up weekly for as long as 16 weeks. Broad study findings and their caveats: VDJdb matching was skewed toward anti-spike CD8 responses, so virus-specific expansions were likely underestimated and private and CD4 specificities were missed.

The table lists this clonotype with many counts. The clone's antigen remains unknown. There are no base qualities to consult, and no much larger clone falls within one base. Library construction relied on 5' RACE. Sequenced using a NextSeq 500. In the TCR library protocol, unique molecular identifiers were attached to individual cDNA molecules to correct for PCR bias and sequencing error. Both TCR alpha and beta chains were sequenced, and tight co-correlation was observed between alpha and beta sequence abundances in each sample. Regarding the original processing steps: Decombinator V4 was used to annotate TCR sequences for V gene, J gene and CDR3. TCRs were defined as expanded if a significant change between any two time points was detected under a Poisson model with p below 0.0001. Abundances of TCRs were expressed as counts per million after normalisation to the total number of TCRs sequenced in each sample. TRAV1-2 paired with TRAJ12, TRAJ20 or TRAJ33 defined MAIT TCRs, while TRAV10 paired with TRAJ18 defined iNKT TCRs. A search of VDJdb, accessed on 1 November 2021, was run for TCRs annotated to CMV, EBV and SARS-CoV-2, with TCRs annotated for multiple antigens excluded. Clones were called with MiXCR by TCRdb after fastp trimmed the public reads at Q25, and only in-frame beta chains were retained. Rows with a matching CDR3 protein are joined into one entry that keeps the most common DNA and genes. The V and J calls shown here were made by TCRdb, not taken from the authors' results. For this sample there are 97,000 or so distinct CDR3 sequences; about 11% appear just once. The ten largest account for approximately 4.7% of the sample.

The chain is made from TRBV7-3 and TRBJ1-2, with no confident D gene call. The source is an adult who was a healthcare worker with PCR-confirmed SARS-CoV-2 infection or an uninfected control (not recorded which). Sequenced material: whole blood, taken at baseline. The nucleotide sequence is given as TGTGCCAGCAGCTTACGCAGGCCGCGCGGCTACACCTTC. Translated, this is CASSLRRPRGYTF.